The rows below give T cell receptor beta chains drawn from one sample of a study of T cell repertoires in cytomegalovirus infection. What these receptors recognize is not known. TCRdb fed the reads into MiXCR, producing one record per CDR3 protein. The sample holds about 890,000 distinct CDR3 sequences, approximately 33% seen once. Source: cultured CD8+ T cells from PBMCs, taken from culture after CMV antigen stimulation. Receptors originate from a human donor in good health (CMV status not recorded). Some clones in this sample may be carry-over from other donors' samples. Each CDR3 is given with its conserved first and last residue. The order of the fields is V gene, clone size, D gene, J gene, CDR3 DNA, CDR3 protein. D genes are given only for firm matches. Size is omitted from some rows. Given values are once, few, many or a class for expanded clones.

V gene: TRBV20-1
clone size: few
D gene: NA
J gene: TRBJ2-7
CDR3 DNA: TGCAGTGCTAGAGAACAGACCTACGAGCAGTACTTC
CDR3 protein: CSAREQTYEQYF

V gene: TRBV28
clone size: many
D gene: NA
J gene: TRBJ2-5
CDR3 DNA: TGTGCCACCAGTTCCCAATCAGGGATTATGGAGACCCAGTACTTC
CDR3 protein: CATSSQSGIMETQYF

V gene: TRBV20-1
clone size: NA
D gene: NA
J gene: TRBJ2-7
CDR3 DNA: TGCAGTGCCAAACGGTTATACGAGCAGTACTTC
CDR3 protein: CSAKRLYEQYF

V gene: TRBV6-1
clone size: many
D gene: TRBD2
J gene: TRBJ2-5
CDR3 DNA: TGTGCCAGCAGCGAGACAAGCGGGGCGGAAAGATGCGAGACCCAGTACTTC
CDR3 protein: CASSETSGAERCETQYF

V gene: TRBV12-3/TRBV12-4
clone size: many
D gene: NA
J gene: TRBJ2-2
CDR3 DNA: TGTGCCAGCATGACAGGAGATCGGACCGGGGAGCTGTTTTTT
CDR3 protein: CASMTGDRTGELFF

V gene: TRBV19
clone size: few
D gene: NA
J gene: TRBJ1-1
CDR3 DNA: TGTGCCAGTAGTTACGTCGGGCGAGACACTGAAGCTTTCTTT
CDR3 protein: CASSYVGRDTEAFF

V gene: TRBV7-9
clone size: NA
D gene: NA
J gene: TRBJ2-4
CDR3 DNA: TGTGCCAGCAGCCAAAGGGGGATTAACATTCAGTACTTC
CDR3 protein: CASSQRGINIQYF

V gene: TRBV27
clone size: few
D gene: NA
J gene: TRBJ1-1
CDR3 DNA: TGTGCCAGCAGTTTATCAGCTTTCATGAACACTGAAGCTTTCTTT
CDR3 protein: CASSLSAFMNTEAFF

V gene: TRBV24-1
clone size: NA
D gene: NA
J gene: TRBJ1-5
CDR3 DNA: TGTGTCACCAGTGATTCCAGGAGTCAAAATCAGCCCCAGCATTTT
CDR3 protein: CVTSDSRSQNQPQHF

V gene: TRBV5-8
clone size: few
D gene: NA
J gene: TRBJ2-1
CDR3 DNA: TGTGCCAGCAGCTTTGTTCTGGACTCCAGCTCCTACAATGAGCAGTTCTTC
CDR3 protein: CASSFVLDSSSYNEQFF

V gene: TRBV12-3/TRBV12-4
clone size: few
D gene: NA
J gene: TRBJ1-2
CDR3 DNA: TGTGCCAGCACTATGTCCCCGTTTCTGGACTATGGCTACACCTTC
CDR3 protein: CASTMSPFLDYGYTF

V gene: TRBV19
clone size: few
D gene: TRBD1
J gene: TRBJ1-5
CDR3 DNA: TGTGCCAGTAATGCCGGGACAGGGGGGGATCAGCCCCAGCATTTT
CDR3 protein: CASNAGTGGDQPQHF